These T cell receptor beta chains were read from a single sample in a study of brain T cells in children with intractable seizures. TCRdb keeps only in-frame clones here, not all; method: immunoSEQ multiplex PCR. The repertoire consists of about 340,000 clones, with 93% occurring once and the leading ten covering around 6%. The specimen comprised peripheral blood, sampled 4 to 6 months after surgery. The receptor source for this set is a boy in the first two years of life with tuberous sclerosis and intractable seizures. Both conserved end residues are part of each CDR3. Each record gives: CDR3 protein, CDR3 DNA, clone size, D gene, V gene, J gene. The D gene is left open where the match is weak. Part of the rows lack a size; the others show once, few, many or a class for expanded clones.

CDR3: CASMTDPFSEAFF
DNA: TGTGCCAGCATGACGGACCCATTCAGTGAAGCTTTCTTT
size: -
D: -
V: TRBV6-5
J: TRBJ1-1

CDR3: CASSLDRGEGPLETQYF
DNA: TGTGCCAGCAGCTTAGATAGGGGGGAGGGGCCTCTGGAGACCCAGTACTTC
size: -
D: -
V: TRBV11-2
J: TRBJ2-5

CDR3: CASSSNRGPGNTIYF
DNA: TGTGCCAGCAGCTCCAACAGGGGGCCTGGAAACACCATATATTTT
size: -
D: TRBD1
V: TRBV14
J: TRBJ1-3

CDR3: CASSYSADNEQFF
DNA: TGTGCCAGCAGTTACTCGGCGGACAATGAGCAGTTCTTC
size: once
D: -
V: TRBV6-5
J: TRBJ2-1

CDR3: CASSQEFSGNTEAFF
DNA: TGTGCCAGCAGCCAAGAATTCTCAGGGAACACTGAAGCTTTCTTT
size: -
D: -
V: TRBV14
J: TRBJ1-1

CDR3: CASSVTSGGAFDTQYF
DNA: TGTGCCAGCAGCGTCACTAGCGGGGGGGCCTTTGATACGCAGTATTTT
size: -
D: TRBD2
V: TRBV9
J: TRBJ2-3

CDR3: CASSRVLWAGMNEKLFF
DNA: TGTGCCAGTAGTAGAGTCCTTTGGGCAGGAATGAATGAAAAACTGTTTTTT
size: -
D: -
V: TRBV19
J: TRBJ1-4

CDR3: CATSDRGPTPYGYTF
DNA: TGTGCCACCAGCGACAGGGGGCCTACCCCCTATGGCTACACCTTC
size: -
D: TRBD1
V: TRBV24-1
J: TRBJ1-2

CDR3: CASSVVDIQYF
DNA: TGTGCCAGCAGCGTGGTTGACATTCAGTACTTC
size: -
D: -
V: TRBV7-2
J: TRBJ2-4

CDR3: CASTILGGLNTEAFF
DNA: TGTGCCAGCACCATTTTGGGAGGGTTGAACACTGAAGCTTTCTTT
size: -
D: -
V: TRBV7-9
J: TRBJ1-1

CDR3: CASSQETRELEMTTNSPLHF
DNA: TGCGCCAGCAGCCAAGAAACACGGGAGTTGGAAATGACTACTAATTCACCCCTCCACTTT
size: -
D: -
V: TRBV4-1
J: TRBJ1-6

CDR3: CAWSVVLTSTDTQYF
DNA: TGTGCCTGGAGTGTAGTGTTAACTAGCACAGATACGCAGTATTTT
size: -
D: -
V: TRBV30
J: TRBJ2-3

CDR3: CASSPPDQGPYNEQFF
DNA: TGTGCCAGCTCACCACCGGACCAGGGGCCCTACAATGAGCAGTTCTTC
size: -
D: -
V: TRBV18
J: TRBJ2-1

CDR3: CASSPATTNEKLFF
DNA: TGTGCCAGCTCACCGGCGACAACTAATGAAAAACTGTTTTTT
size: -
D: -
V: TRBV18
J: TRBJ1-4

CDR3: CASGPPNNEQFF
DNA: TGTGCCAGTGGACCCCCCAACAATGAGCAGTTCTTC
size: once
D: -
V: TRBV19
J: TRBJ2-1